This T cell receptor (beta chain) was captured in a study of breast tumors, draining lymph nodes, adjacent tissues. Each CDR3 protein is one row after TCRdb ran MiXCR on the multiplex PCR reads. The table includes about 60,000 distinct CDR3 sequences, around three fifths detected once. Study-wide findings and caveats: Data only fit, rather than demonstrated, lymph node origin of most tumor T cells. Tumors had less TCR diversity than lymph nodes, more than nontumor tissue.

With 6 bases removed from V and 5 bases from J, the gap between germline ends came to 23 bases. CDR1 and CDR2 (germline): DFQATT, SNEGSKA (reference sequence). The CDR3 covers 16 residues. This clonotype was picked up many times. Its antigen is not known. The chain joins TRBV20-1 to TRBJ2-1; D is possibly TRBD1 or TRBD2 (7 bases each). This clonotype was obtained from a female donor with breast cancer. Some clones in this sample may be carry-over from other donors' samples. Sequenced material: breast tumor tissue. For the CDR3, the DNA is TGCAGTGCGCGAGCAGGGGGGGGAAGTCTTCACAATGAGCAGTTCTTC. Protein: CSARAGGGSLHNEQFF.